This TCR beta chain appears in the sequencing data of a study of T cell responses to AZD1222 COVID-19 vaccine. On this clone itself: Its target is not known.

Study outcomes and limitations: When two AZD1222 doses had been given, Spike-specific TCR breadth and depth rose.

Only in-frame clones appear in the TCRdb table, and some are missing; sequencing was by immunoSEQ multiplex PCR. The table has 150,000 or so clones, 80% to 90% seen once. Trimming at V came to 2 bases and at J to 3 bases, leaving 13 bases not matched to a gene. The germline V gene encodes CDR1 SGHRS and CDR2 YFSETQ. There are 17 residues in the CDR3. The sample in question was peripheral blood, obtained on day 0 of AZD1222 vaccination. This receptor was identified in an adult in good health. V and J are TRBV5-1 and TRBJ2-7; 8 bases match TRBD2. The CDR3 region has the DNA TGCGCCAGCAGCTTCGCATCGACGGGACTAGGCGACTACGAGCAGTACTTC. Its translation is CASSFASTGLGDYEQYF.